What follows are 8 T cell receptor beta chains derived from one specimen sequenced in a study of T-cell memory formation after mild COVID-19. One entry per CDR3 protein results from TCRdb running MiXCR on the 5' RACE reads. The sample consists of about 470,000 distinct CDR3 sequences, nearly 25% of them appearing once. Material for sequencing was PBMCs or a T cell subset sorted from them (not recorded which). The receptors stem from an adult woman who had mild COVID-19 (a few samples of this study predate the infection). Cell type and time point are not known.

This clonotype was seen at least ten times. J is TRBJ2-1 and V is TRBV12-3 or TRBV12-4; D might be TRBD2 (5 bases). Trimming removed 6 bases from V and 9 bases from J, with 18 bases in between. This CDR3 is built from 14 residues. DNA of the CDR3: TGTGCCAGCAGCCCTGATCTGGACTCCGGTGAGCAGTTCTTC. Amino acid sequence: CASSPDLDSGEQFF.

This clonotype showed up many times. An end of the junction does not agree with germline; a read error may underlie this. The chain is built from TRBV5-1 and TRBJ2-5; 8 bases are a match to TRBD2. Germline V gene lookup returns CDR1 SGHRS and CDR2 YFSETQ. CDR3 length: 14 residues. Here the CDR3 DNA reads TGTGCCAGCAGCCGCGGGGGGTCTCAAGAGACCCAGTACTTC. It codes for CASSRGGSQETQYF.

The chain has TRBV7-3 and TRBJ2-3, with no clear D. Germline values: CDR1 SGHTA, CDR2 FQGTGA. The germline V and J ends were trimmed by 2 bases and 0 bases, with 12 bases remaining between them. The CDR3 totals 16 residues. CDR3 coding DNA: TGTGCCAGCAGCTTAGGGCACACGATCAGCACAGATACGCAGTATTTT. Its protein is CASSLGHTISTDTQYF.

The J gene is TRBJ2-1, the V gene TRBV12-3 or TRBV12-4; 11 nucleotides agree with TRBD1. CDR3 length equals 16 residues. The V segment lost 6 bases and the J segment 2 bases; nucleotides outside the gene matches: 6. This CDR3 is CASRMGQGGPYNEQFF. In DNA form, the CDR3 reads TGTGCCAGCAGAATGGGACAGGGGGGGCCCTACAATGAGCAGTTCTTC.

This clonotype has only a few counts. The genes are TRBV7-2 and TRBJ2-1; no clear D gene. This CDR3 is built from 13 residues. V dropped 3 bases and J dropped 9 bases, with 12 bases sitting between them. Germline CDR1 reads SGHTA; CDR2 reads FQGNSA. CDR3 coding DNA: TGTGCCAGCAGCTTTACTCAGATCAGTGAGCAGTTCTTC. It is translated as CASSFTQISEQFF. The full variable domain, rest sourced from reference TRBV7-2 and TRBJ2-1, is GAGVSQSPSNKVTEKGKDVELRCDPISGHTALYWYRQSLGQGLEFLIYFQGNSAPDKSGLPSDRFSAERTGGSVSTLTIQRTQQEDSAVYLCASSFTQISEQFFGPGTRLTVL.

This clonotype was observed at least ten times. The chain joins TRBV29-1 to TRBJ2-1; D tentatively fits TRBD1 or TRBD2 (5 bases each). V was clipped by 6 bases and J by 7 bases, with 16 bases between them. Looked up from germline, CDR1 is SQVTM and CDR2 is ANQGSEA. This CDR3 region has 13 residues. As DNA, the CDR3 is TGCAGCGTCCGAGGGGCAGTCTGGAATGAGCAGTTCTTC. Amino acid sequence: CSVRGAVWNEQFF.

This chain links TRBV12-3 or TRBV12-4 with TRBJ2-4, with a weak D call TRBD2 (6 bases). V was cut by 6 bases and J by 0 bases, with 15 bases left in between. CDR3 size: 16 residues. CDR3 amino acids: CASRTLADLAKNIQYF. The CDR3, as DNA: TGTGCCAGCAGAACCTTAGCGGACCTAGCCAAAAACATTCAGTACTTC.

This clonotype was seen only a few times. The chain uses TRBV10-2 and TRBJ2-7; TRBD2 agrees at 12 bases. This CDR3 spans 16 amino acids. V shed 2 bases, J shed 3 bases, and the junction held 5 bases outside the gene matches. The germline V gene encodes CDR1 WSHSY and CDR2 SAAADI. Written as DNA, the CDR3 is TGCGCCAGCAGTGAGCGACTAGCGGGAGCCGTCTACGAGCAGTACTTC. Translating gives CASSERLAGAVYEQYF.